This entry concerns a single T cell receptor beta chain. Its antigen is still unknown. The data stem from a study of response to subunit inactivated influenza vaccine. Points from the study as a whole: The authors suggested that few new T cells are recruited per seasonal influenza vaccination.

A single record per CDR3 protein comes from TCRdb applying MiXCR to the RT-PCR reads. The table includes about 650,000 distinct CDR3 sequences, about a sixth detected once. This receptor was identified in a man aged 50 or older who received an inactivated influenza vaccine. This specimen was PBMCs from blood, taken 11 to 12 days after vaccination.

CDR3 sequence (DNA): TGTGCCAGCTCACCACCGAGAGCCGCAACTAATGAAAAACTGTTTTTT. Translating it yields CASSPPRAATNEKLFF. J is TRBJ1-4 and V is TRBV18; D uncertain. This CDR3 has 16 amino acids. The germline gives CDR1 KGHSH, CDR2 LQKENI. Trimming removed 0 bases from V and 0 bases from J, with 8 bases in between.